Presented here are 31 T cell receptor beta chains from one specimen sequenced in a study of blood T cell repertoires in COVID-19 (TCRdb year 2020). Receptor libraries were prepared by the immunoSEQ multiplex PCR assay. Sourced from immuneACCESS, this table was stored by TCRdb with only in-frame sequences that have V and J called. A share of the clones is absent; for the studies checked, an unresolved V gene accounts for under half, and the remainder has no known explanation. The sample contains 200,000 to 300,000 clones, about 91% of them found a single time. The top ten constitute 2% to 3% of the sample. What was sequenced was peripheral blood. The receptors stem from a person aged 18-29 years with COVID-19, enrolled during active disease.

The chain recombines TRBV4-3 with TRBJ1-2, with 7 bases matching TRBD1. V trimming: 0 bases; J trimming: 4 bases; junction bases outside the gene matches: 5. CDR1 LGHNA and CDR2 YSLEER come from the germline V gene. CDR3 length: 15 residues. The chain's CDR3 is CASSQERGLGYGYTF. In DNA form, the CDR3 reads TGCGCCAGCAGCCAAGAGAGGGGGCTAGGCTATGGCTACACCTTC.

The CDR3 loop is CATSDLGGLAEYNEQFF. The CDR3 nucleotides read TGTGCCACCAGTGATTTGGGGGGACTAGCGGAATACAATGAGCAGTTCTTC. The chain uses TRBV24-1 and TRBJ2-1, with 11 bases that match TRBD2. The CDR3 covers 17 residues. The germline gives CDR1 KGHDR, CDR2 SFDVKD. Trimming cost V 0 bases and J 4 bases; bases outside gene matches: 4.

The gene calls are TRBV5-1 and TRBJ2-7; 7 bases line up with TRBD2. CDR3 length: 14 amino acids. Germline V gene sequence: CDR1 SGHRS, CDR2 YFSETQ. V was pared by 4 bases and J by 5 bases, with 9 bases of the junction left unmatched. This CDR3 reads CASSPGTTLHEQYF. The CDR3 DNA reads TGCGCCAGCAGCCCCGGGACTACGCTCCACGAGCAGTACTTC.

CDR3 in DNA: TGTGCCAGCAGCCCTCGGGTTTCCACCGGGGAGCTGTTTTTT. It specifies CASSPRVSTGELFF. This rearrangement joins TRBV9 to TRBJ2-2; D remains ambiguous. The CDR3 is 14 amino acids. Germline V gene data show CDR1 as SGDLS and CDR2 as YYNGEE. Trimming shortened V by 4 bases and J by 4 bases, and 11 bases separated the two germline ends.

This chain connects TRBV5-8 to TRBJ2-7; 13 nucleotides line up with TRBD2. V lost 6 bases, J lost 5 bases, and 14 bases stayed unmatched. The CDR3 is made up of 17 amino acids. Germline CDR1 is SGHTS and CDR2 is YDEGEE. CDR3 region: CASNSGLAGVAGDEQYF. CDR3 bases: TGTGCCAGCAACAGCGGACTAGCGGGAGTAGCTGGCGACGAGCAGTACTTC. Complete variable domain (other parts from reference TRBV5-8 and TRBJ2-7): EAGVTQSPTHLIKTRGQQATLRCSPISGHTSVYWYQQALGLGLQFLLWYDEGEERNRGNFPPRFSGRQFPNYSSELNVNALELEDSALYLCASNSGLAGVAGDEQYFGPGTRLTVT.

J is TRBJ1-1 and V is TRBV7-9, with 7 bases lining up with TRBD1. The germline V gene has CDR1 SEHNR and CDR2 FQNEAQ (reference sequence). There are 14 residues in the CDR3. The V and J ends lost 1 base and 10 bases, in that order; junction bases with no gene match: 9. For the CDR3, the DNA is TGTGCCAGCAGCTTAGTGGGACAGAGCCCACGAGCTTTCTTT. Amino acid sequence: CASSLVGQSPRAFF.

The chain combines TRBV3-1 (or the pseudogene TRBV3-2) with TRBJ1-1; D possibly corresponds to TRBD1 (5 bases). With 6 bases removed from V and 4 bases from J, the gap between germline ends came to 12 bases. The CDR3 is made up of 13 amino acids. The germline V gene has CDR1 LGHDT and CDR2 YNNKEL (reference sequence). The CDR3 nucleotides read TGTGCCAGCAGTTCTCGGGGGGGCACTGAAGCTTTCTTT. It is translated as CASSSRGGTEAFF.

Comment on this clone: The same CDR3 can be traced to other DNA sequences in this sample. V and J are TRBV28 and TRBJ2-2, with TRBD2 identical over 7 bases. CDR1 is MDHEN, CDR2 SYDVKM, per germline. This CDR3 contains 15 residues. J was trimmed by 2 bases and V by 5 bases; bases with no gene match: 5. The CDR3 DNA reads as TGTGCCAGCAGTCTTCTAGCGGTAAACACCGGGGAGCTGTTTTTT. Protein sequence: CASSLLAVNTGELFF.

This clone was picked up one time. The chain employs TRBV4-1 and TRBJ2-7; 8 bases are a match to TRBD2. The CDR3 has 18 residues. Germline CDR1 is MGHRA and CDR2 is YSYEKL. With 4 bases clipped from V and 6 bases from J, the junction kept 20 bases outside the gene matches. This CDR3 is CASSRFSFGGLGPLEQYF. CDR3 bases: TGCGCCAGCAGCCGATTTAGTTTTGGGGGACTAGGGCCCCTCGAGCAGTACTTC.

The CDR3 is CASSYTSAYYEQYF. The CDR3 DNA follows: TGTGCCAGCAGTTATACTAGCGCCTACTACGAGCAGTACTTC. The V gene is TRBV6-5, the J gene TRBJ2-7, with 7 bases matching TRBD2. The V gene end was trimmed by 3 bases and the J gene end by 3 bases; junction bases not matched to a gene: 5. The CDR3 consists of 14 residues. CDR1 is MNHEY, CDR2 SVGAGI, per germline.

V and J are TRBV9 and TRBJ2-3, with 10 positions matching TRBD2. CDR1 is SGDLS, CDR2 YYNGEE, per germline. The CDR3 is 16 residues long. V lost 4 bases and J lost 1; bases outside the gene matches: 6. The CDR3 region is CASSPTSGLGTDTQYF. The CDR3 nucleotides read TGTGCCAGCAGCCCGACTAGCGGGTTGGGCACAGATACGCAGTATTTT. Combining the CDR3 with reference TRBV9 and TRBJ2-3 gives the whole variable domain DSGVTQTPKHLITATGQRVTLRCSPRSGDLSVYWYQQSLDQGLQFLIQYYNGEERAKGNILERFSAQQFPDLHSELNLSSLELGDSALYFCASSPTSGLGTDTQYFGPGTRLTVL.

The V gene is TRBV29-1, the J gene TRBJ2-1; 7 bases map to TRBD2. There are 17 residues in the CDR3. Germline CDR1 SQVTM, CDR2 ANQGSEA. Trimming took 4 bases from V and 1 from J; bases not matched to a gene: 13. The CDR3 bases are TGCAGCGTTGCCCTCTTTATGGGGGAGGGGTCCTACAATGAGCAGTTCTTC. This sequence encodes CSVALFMGEGSYNEQFF.

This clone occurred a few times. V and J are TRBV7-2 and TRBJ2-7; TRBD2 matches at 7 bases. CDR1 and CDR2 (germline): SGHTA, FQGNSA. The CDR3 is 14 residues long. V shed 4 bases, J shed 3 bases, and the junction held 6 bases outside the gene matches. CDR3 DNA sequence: TGTGCCAGCAGCTGGCTAGCGGACCTCTACGAGCAGTACTTC. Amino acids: CASSWLADLYEQYF.

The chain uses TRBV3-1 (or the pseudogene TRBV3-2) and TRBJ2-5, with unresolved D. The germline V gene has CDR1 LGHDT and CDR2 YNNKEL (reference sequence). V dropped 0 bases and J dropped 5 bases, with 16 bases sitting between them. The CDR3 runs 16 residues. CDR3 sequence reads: CASSQDGAGQWETQYF. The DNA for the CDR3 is TGTGCCAGCAGCCAAGATGGTGCCGGTCAATGGGAGACCCAGTACTTC.

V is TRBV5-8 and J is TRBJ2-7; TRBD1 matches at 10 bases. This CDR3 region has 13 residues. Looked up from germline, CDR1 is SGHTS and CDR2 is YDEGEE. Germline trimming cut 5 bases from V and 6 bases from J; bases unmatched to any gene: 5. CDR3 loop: CASRSGTGVEQYF. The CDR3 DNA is TGTGCCAGCAGGTCCGGGACAGGGGTCGAGCAGTACTTC.

The CDR3 spells CASSLGPNQETQYF. The CDR3 DNA is TGTGCCAGCAGTCTGGGCCCCAACCAAGAGACCCAGTACTTC. This chain uses TRBV3-1 (or the pseudogene TRBV3-2) with TRBJ2-5; D gene unclear. The CDR3 is made up of 14 amino acids. Germline V gives CDR1 LGHDT, CDR2 YNNKEL (reference sequence). Trimming pared 6 bases from V and 0 bases from J, leaving 11 bases between.

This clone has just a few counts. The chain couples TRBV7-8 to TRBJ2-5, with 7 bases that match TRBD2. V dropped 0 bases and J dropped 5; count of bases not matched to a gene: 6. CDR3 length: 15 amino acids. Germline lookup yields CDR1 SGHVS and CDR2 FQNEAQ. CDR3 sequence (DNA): TGTGCCAGCAGCTTAGCGGCAGGGAGGGAGGAGACCCAGTACTTC. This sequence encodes CASSLAAGREETQYF.

CDR3 in DNA: TGTGCCAGCAGCCCGCGGGACAGGGGAATAGATAATTCACCCCTCCACTTT. Protein sequence: CASSPRDRGIDNSPLHF. The rearrangement joins TRBV11-2 to TRBJ1-6, with 10 bases that match TRBD1. The CDR3 runs 17 residues. The V and J ends lost 5 bases and 5 bases, in that order; junction bases with no gene match: 9. From germline, CDR1 is SGHAT and CDR2 FQNNGV.

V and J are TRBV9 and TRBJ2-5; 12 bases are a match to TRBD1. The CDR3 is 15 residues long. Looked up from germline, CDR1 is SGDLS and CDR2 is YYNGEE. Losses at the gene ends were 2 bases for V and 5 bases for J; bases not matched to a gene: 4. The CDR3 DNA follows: TGTGCCAGCAGCGTTATGGGACAGGGGGCGGAGACCCAGTACTTC. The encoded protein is CASSVMGQGAETQYF.

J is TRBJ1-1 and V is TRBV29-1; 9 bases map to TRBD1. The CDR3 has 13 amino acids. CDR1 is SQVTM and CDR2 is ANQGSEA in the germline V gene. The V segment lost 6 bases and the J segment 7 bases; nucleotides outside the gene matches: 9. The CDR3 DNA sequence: TGCAGCGTGACCCCCGGGACAGGGTTTGAAGCTTTCTTT. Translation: CSVTPGTGFEAFF.

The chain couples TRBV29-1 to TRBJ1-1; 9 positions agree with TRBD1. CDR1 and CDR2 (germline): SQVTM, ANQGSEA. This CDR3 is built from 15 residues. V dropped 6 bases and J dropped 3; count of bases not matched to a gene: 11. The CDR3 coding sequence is TGCAGCGTCCGAACAGGGGGCGGGGTAGACACTGAAGCTTTCTTT. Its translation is CSVRTGGGVDTEAFF.

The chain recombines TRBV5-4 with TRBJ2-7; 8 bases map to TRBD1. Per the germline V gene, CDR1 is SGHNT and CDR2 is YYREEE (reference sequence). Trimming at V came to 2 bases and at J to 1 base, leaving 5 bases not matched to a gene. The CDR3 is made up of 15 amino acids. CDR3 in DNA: TGTGCCAGCAGCTTTCGACAGGGGCTTTCCTACGAGCAGTACTTC. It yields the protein CASSFRQGLSYEQYF.

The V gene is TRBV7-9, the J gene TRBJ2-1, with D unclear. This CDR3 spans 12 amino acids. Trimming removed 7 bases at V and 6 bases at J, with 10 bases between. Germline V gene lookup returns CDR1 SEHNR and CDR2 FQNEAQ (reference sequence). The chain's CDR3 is CASNNYPNEQFF. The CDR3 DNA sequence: TGTGCCAGCAACAACTACCCCAATGAGCAGTTCTTC. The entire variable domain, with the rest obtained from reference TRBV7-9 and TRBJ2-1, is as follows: DTGVSQNPRHKITKRGQNVTFRCDPISEHNRLYWYRQTLGQGPEFLTYFQNEAQLEKSRLLSDRFSAERPKGSFSTLEIQRTEQGDSAMYLCASNNYPNEQFFGPGTRLTVL.

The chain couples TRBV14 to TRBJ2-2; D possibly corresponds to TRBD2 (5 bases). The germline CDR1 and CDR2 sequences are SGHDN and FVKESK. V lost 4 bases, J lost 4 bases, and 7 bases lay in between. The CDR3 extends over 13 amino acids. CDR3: CASSLTSTGELFF. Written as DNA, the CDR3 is TGTGCCAGCAGCCTCACTAGCACCGGGGAGCTGTTTTTT.

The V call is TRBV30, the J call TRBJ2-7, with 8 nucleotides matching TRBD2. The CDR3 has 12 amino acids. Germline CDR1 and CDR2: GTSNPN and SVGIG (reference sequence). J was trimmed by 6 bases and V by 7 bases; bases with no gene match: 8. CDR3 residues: CAFPPGGAEQYF. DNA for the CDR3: TGTGCCTTCCCACCCGGGGGGGCCGAGCAGTACTTC.

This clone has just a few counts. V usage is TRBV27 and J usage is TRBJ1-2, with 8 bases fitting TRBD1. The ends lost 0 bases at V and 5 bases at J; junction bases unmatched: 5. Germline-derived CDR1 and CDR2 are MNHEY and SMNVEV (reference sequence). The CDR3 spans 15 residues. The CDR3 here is CASSLSRTGTYGYTF. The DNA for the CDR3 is TGTGCCAGCAGTTTATCCCGGACAGGGACTTATGGCTACACCTTC.

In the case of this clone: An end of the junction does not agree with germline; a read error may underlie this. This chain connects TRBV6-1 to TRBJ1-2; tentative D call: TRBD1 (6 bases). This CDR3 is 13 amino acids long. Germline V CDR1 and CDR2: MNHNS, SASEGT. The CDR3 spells CASGEQGDYGYTF. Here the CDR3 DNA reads TGTGCCAGCGGTGAACAGGGTGACTATGGCTACACCTTC.

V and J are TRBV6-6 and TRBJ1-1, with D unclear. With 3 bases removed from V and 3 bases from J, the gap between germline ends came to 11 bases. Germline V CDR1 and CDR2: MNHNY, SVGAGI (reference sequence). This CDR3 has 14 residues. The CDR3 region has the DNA TGTGCCAGCAGTTATGCAGGAAAGGACACTGAAGCTTTCTTT. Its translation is CASSYAGKDTEAFF.

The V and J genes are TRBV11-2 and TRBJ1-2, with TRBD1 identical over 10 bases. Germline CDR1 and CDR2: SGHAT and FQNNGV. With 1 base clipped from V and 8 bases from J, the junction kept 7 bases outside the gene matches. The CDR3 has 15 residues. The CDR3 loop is CASSLVWDRGGGYTF. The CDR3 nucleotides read TGTGCCAGCAGCTTAGTATGGGACAGGGGAGGAGGCTACACCTTC.

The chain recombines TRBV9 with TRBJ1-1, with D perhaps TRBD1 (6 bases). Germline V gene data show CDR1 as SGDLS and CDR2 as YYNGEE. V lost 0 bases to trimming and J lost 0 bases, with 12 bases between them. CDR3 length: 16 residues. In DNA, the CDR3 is TGTGCCAGCAGCGTAGATACAGGGCTCATGAACACTGAAGCTTTCTTT. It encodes CASSVDTGLMNTEAFF. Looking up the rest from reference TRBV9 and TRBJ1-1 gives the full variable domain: DSGVTQTPKHLITATGQRVTLRCSPRSGDLSVYWYQQSLDQGLQFLIQYYNGEERAKGNILERFSAQQFPDLHSELNLSSLELGDSALYFCASSVDTGLMNTEAFFGQGTRLTVV.

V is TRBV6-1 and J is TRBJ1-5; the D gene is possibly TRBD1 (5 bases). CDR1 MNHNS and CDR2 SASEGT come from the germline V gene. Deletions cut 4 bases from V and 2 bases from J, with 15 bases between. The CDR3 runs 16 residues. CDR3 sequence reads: CASSGEGLVGNQPQHF. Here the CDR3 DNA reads TGTGCCAGCAGTGGGGAGGGGCTAGTCGGCAATCAGCCCCAGCATTTT.